These 25 T cell receptor beta chains originate from one sample sequenced in a study of cytomegalovirus exposure and HLA in healthy donors. In the PCR, 60 Vbeta and 13 Jbeta primers were used. Method: immunoSEQ multiplex PCR; TCRdb's copy keeps in-frame clones and lacks some. The sample has some 200,000 clones, approximately 82% seen once; the top ten hold 0.58%. The source material was PBMCs. The receptors derive from a woman aged 35 to 49 in good health and CMV-seronegative.

The CDR3 loop is CASSYSGRREYGYTF. CDR3 sequence (DNA): TGTGCCAGCAGTTACTCGGGACGGAGGGAGTATGGCTACACCTTC. The chain employs TRBV6-5 and TRBJ1-2; possible D gene TRBD1, 5 bases. Germline V gene data show CDR1 as MNHEY and CDR2 as SVGAGI. The V gene lost 0 bases and the J gene lost 5 bases, with 13 bases spanning the gap. This CDR3 has 15 amino acids.

The gene calls are TRBV18 and TRBJ1-1, with 8 bases lining up with TRBD1. The J segment lost 1 base and the V segment lost 5 bases, leaving 6 bases of the junction unmatched. CDR1 KGHSH and CDR2 LQKENI come from the germline V gene. This CDR3 is 15 amino acids long. CDR3 in amino acids: CASSTGQGWNTEAFF. CDR3 nucleotide sequence: TGTGCCAGCTCAACCGGACAGGGATGGAACACTGAAGCTTTCTTT.

The genes are TRBV5-1 and TRBJ2-5; the D gene is possibly TRBD2 (5 bases). Germline loops: CDR1 SGHRS, CDR2 YFSETQ. V was clipped by 4 bases and J by 4 bases, with 26 bases between them. This CDR3 has 18 amino acids. As DNA, the CDR3 is TGCGCCAGCAGCCTCTTCCTAATCGGGGTCTCCGCTAGAGAGACCCAGTACTTC. It codes for CASSLFLIGVSARETQYF. Complete variable domain (other parts from reference TRBV5-1 and TRBJ2-5): KAGVTQTPRYLIKTRGQQVTLSCSPISGHRSVSWYQQTPGQGLQFLFEYFSETQRNKGNFPGRFSGRQFSNSRSEMNVSTLELGDSALYLCASSLFLIGVSARETQYFGPGTRLLVL.

The chain joins TRBV2 to TRBJ1-6; maybe TRBD1 (5 bases). V was shortened by 9 bases and J by 8 bases, with 11 bases between the two germline ends. CDR3 length: 12 amino acids. Germline CDR1 SNHLY, CDR2 FYNNEI. The CDR3 nucleotides are TGTGCCAGGGGGCAGGTTGATTCACCCCTCCACTTT. It translates to CARGQVDSPLHF.

The chain employs TRBV7-9 and TRBJ1-2, with D maybe TRBD1 (5 bases). Trimming pared 1 base from V and 3 bases from J, leaving 12 bases between. CDR1 and CDR2 from the germline V gene are SEHNR and FQNEAQ (reference sequence). The CDR3 has 15 residues. The DNA of the CDR3 is TGTGCCAGCAGCTTAGGGCAGGGCCGAGACTATGGCTACACCTTC. Translating gives CASSLGQGRDYGYTF.

The gene calls are TRBV7-9 and TRBJ1-1; D remains unclear. Trimming left V 3 bases short and J 7 bases short, with 12 bases between. From germline, CDR1 is SEHNR and CDR2 FQNEAQ (reference sequence). The CDR3 runs 13 residues. This chain's CDR3 is CASSFSYGVEAFF. The CDR3 coding sequence is TGTGCCAGCAGCTTTTCATACGGGGTTGAAGCTTTCTTT.

The rearrangement joins TRBV19 to TRBJ2-1; TRBD2 agrees at 9 bases. The V gene end was trimmed by 5 bases and the J gene end by 5 bases; junction bases not matched to a gene: 7. The length of the CDR3 is 15 residues. Germline CDR1 is LNHDA and CDR2 is SQIVND (reference sequence). The CDR3: CASSATSGYNNEQFF. CDR3 DNA sequence: TGTGCCAGTAGTGCGACTAGCGGCTACAACAATGAGCAGTTCTTC.

The chain is built from TRBV7-9 and TRBJ2-5; 13 positions agree with TRBD2. V gave up 5 bases and J gave up 3 bases; unmatched junction bases: 3. The CDR3 is made up of 15 amino acids. Germline V gene lookup returns CDR1 SEHNR and CDR2 FQNEAQ (reference sequence). CDR3 nucleotides: TGTGCCAGCAGCCGAGGACTAGCGGGGGAAGAGACCCAGTACTTC. Translated: CASSRGLAGEETQYF. The whole variable domain, filled in from reference TRBV7-9 and TRBJ2-5, reads DTGVSQNPRHKITKRGQNVTFRCDPISEHNRLYWYRQTLGQGPEFLTYFQNEAQLEKSRLLSDRFSAERPKGSFSTLEIQRTEQGDSAMYLCASSRGLAGEETQYFGPGTRLLVL.

Points on this clone: At the DNA level, this CDR3 is encoded by other sequences in the same sample as well. The chain joins TRBV6-1 to TRBJ1-6; the D is unclear. CDR1 and CDR2 (germline): MNHNS, SASEGT. The V and J ends lost 7 bases and 8 bases respectively, with 15 bases between them. The CDR3 spans 14 residues. The CDR3 sequence is CASTPGLLDSPLHF. The CDR3 region has the DNA TGTGCCAGCACCCCCGGACTCCTGGATTCACCCCTCCACTTT.

V gene TRBV18 combines with J gene TRBJ1-2; D is unresolved. This CDR3 is 13 amino acids long. V was trimmed by 5 bases and J by 3 bases, leaving 10 bases between them. Per germline, CDR1 KGHSH and CDR2 LQKENI. The CDR3 nucleotides read TGTGCCAGCTCAGACACCCGCGACTATGGCTACACCTTC. This gives the protein CASSDTRDYGYTF.

The rearrangement joins TRBV27 to TRBJ2-3, with 11 bases fitting TRBD2. Trimming took 10 bases from V and 5 from J; bases not matched to a gene: 5. Germline-derived CDR1 and CDR2 are MNHEY and SMNVEV (reference sequence). The CDR3 extends over 13 amino acids. CDR3 bases: TGTGCCACTTCCGGGACTAGCGGAGATACGCAGTATTTT. Translated, it gives CATSGTSGDTQYF.

The V and J genes are TRBV15 and TRBJ2-5, with D maybe TRBD2 (5 bases). Germline CDR1 is LNHNV and CDR2 is YYDKDF (reference sequence). Trimming stripped 4 bases from V and 0 bases from J, with 12 bases between. The CDR3 contains 15 residues. This CDR3 reads CATSNEVAYQETQYF. CDR3 coding DNA: TGTGCCACCAGCAATGAGGTAGCGTACCAAGAGACCCAGTACTTC.

This sequence joins TRBV9 and TRBJ1-1; D not certain. The germline V and J ends were trimmed by 4 bases and 0 bases, with 13 bases remaining between them. CDR1 SGDLS and CDR2 YYNGEE come from the germline V gene. The CDR3 has 15 residues. DNA for the CDR3: TGTGCCAGCAGCCCAAGTGGGCAGCTGAACACTGAAGCTTTCTTT. Encoded protein: CASSPSGQLNTEAFF.

DNA of the CDR3: TGTGCCACTCGACAGTCTCTTAATGAAAAACTGTTTTTT. Amino acids: CATRQSLNEKLFF. This sequence joins TRBV19 and TRBJ1-4; TRBD1 might be the D (5 bases). Germline V gives CDR1 LNHDA, CDR2 SQIVND (reference sequence). There are 13 residues in the CDR3. V lost 10 bases to trimming and J lost 4 bases, with 13 bases between them.

The rearrangement joins TRBV4-1 to TRBJ1-4; no firm D call. The V end was cut by 4 bases, the J end by 4 bases, with 7 bases between. The CDR3 consists of 13 residues. Germline CDR1 reads MGHRA; CDR2 reads YSYEKL. The CDR3 nucleotides read TGCGCCAGCAGCCCGGACTTTAATGAAAAACTGTTTTTT. It is translated as CASSPDFNEKLFF.

In this sample, this clone turned up a few times. This chain connects TRBV5-1 to TRBJ2-1, with a tentative D call TRBD2 (5 bases). The CDR3 is made up of 13 amino acids. Germline assignment: CDR1 SGHRS and CDR2 YFSETQ. Trimming cost V 4 bases and J 9 bases, with 14 bases left between them. The CDR3 DNA sequence: TGCGCCAGCAGCCTGGACGCCGGAGGTGAGCAGTTCTTC. It encodes CASSLDAGGEQFF.

This rearrangement joins TRBV7-6 to TRBJ1-2, with 10 nucleotides matching TRBD1. Germline trimming cut 2 bases from V and 8 bases from J; bases unmatched to any gene: 8. CDR1 and CDR2 from the germline V gene are SGHVS and FNYEAQ. This CDR3 is 15 amino acids long. CDR3 amino acids: CASSLRPGTGVGYTF. The DNA for the CDR3 is TGTGCCAGCAGCTTACGCCCTGGGACAGGGGTCGGCTACACCTTC. Variable domain in full (rest from reference TRBV7-6 and TRBJ1-2): GAGVSQSPRYKVTKRGQDVALRCDPISGHVSLYWYRQALGQGPEFLTYFNYEAQQDKSGLPNDRFSAERPEGSISTLTIQRTEQRDSAMYRCASSLRPGTGVGYTFGSGTRLTVV.

This clone was seen a few times. The chain joins TRBV6-1 to TRBJ1-1; the D is unclear. This CDR3 is 14 amino acids long. Trimming removed 5 bases at V and 4 bases at J, with 14 bases between. Germline values: CDR1 MNHNS, CDR2 SASEGT. In nucleotides, the CDR3 is TGTGCCAGCAGTACCCCAAGGAGGCCCACTGAAGCTTTCTTT. This codes for CASSTPRRPTEAFF.

The chain links TRBV6-6 to TRBJ2-1; D is unclear. V lost 2 bases to trimming and J lost 0 bases, with 8 bases between them. The CDR3 loop spans 15 amino acids. Germline V gene lookup returns CDR1 MNHNY and CDR2 SVGAGI (reference sequence). CDR3 sequence: CASSYRRSSYNEQFF. The CDR3 coding sequence is TGTGCCAGCAGTTACCGACGGAGCTCCTACAATGAGCAGTTCTTC.

The V call is TRBV27, the J call TRBJ2-3, with a tentative D call TRBD2 (5 bases). CDR3 length: 12 amino acids. The ends were cut back, 5 bases at V and 6 bases at J, with 9 bases in the middle. Germline V CDR1 and CDR2: MNHEY, SMNVEV (reference sequence). CDR3: CASSRPGDTQYF. In nucleotides, the CDR3 is TGTGCCAGCAGTCGCCCGGGGGATACGCAGTATTTT.

The table lists this clone with a few counts. This rearrangement joins TRBV27 to TRBJ1-4; D unclear. CDR3 length equals 14 residues. Germline V gives CDR1 MNHEY, CDR2 SMNVEV (reference sequence). V was trimmed by 6 bases and J by 3 bases, leaving 11 bases between them. The CDR3 DNA is TGTGCCAGCAGACTTTCAGCGGCTAATGAAAAACTGTTTTTT. It is translated as CASRLSAANEKLFF.

This chain joins TRBV11-2 and TRBJ1-4, with D perhaps TRBD1 (5 bases). V lost 5 bases and J lost 8, with 12 bases in between. The germline CDR1 and CDR2 sequences are SGHAT and FQNNGV. CDR3 length equals 13 residues. The CDR3 nucleotides read TGTGCCAGCAGCGGCATTCAGGGCGAAAAACTGTTTTTT. Translating it yields CASSGIQGEKLFF.

The chain is built from TRBV30 and TRBJ1-2, with D tentatively TRBD1 (6 bases). The V and J ends lost 4 bases and 11 bases respectively, with 20 bases between them. Germline CDR1 and CDR2: GTSNPN and SVGIG (reference sequence). This CDR3 spans 13 amino acids. CDR3 sequence (DNA): TGTGCCTGGACCTTCATTACAGGGCTGCGGTACACCTTC. It yields the protein CAWTFITGLRYTF. Full variable domain (outside the CDR3, taken from reference TRBV30 and TRBJ1-2): SQTIHQWPATLVQPVGSPLSLECTVEGTSNPNLYWYRQAAGRGLQLLFYSVGIGQISSEVPQNLSASRPQDRQFILSSKKLLLSDSGFYLCAWTFITGLRYTFGSGTRLTVV.

Comment on this clone: The same CDR3 can be traced to other DNA sequences in this sample. The rearrangement uses TRBV7-6 and TRBJ1-1; D is undetermined. CDR3 length: 13 amino acids. Trimming shortened V by 1 base and J by 1 base, and 4 bases separated the two germline ends. CDR1 and CDR2 (germline): SGHVS, FNYEAQ. CDR3 DNA: TGTGCCAGCAGCTTAGAACAGAACACTGAAGCTTTCTTT. Encoded protein: CASSLEQNTEAFF. The full variable domain, completed using reference TRBV7-6 and TRBJ1-1, is GAGVSQSPRYKVTKRGQDVALRCDPISGHVSLYWYRQALGQGPEFLTYFNYEAQQDKSGLPNDRFSAERPEGSISTLTIQRTEQRDSAMYRCASSLEQNTEAFFGQGTRLTVV.

This sequence joins TRBV5-6 and TRBJ2-7; 7 bases agree with TRBD1. The CDR3 is made up of 14 amino acids. Germline V lookup: CDR1 SGHDT, CDR2 YYEEEE. V dropped 4 bases and J dropped 2; count of bases not matched to a gene: 6. The CDR3 loop is CASSHLGTAYEQYF. The CDR3 DNA reads TGTGCCAGCAGCCATCTCGGGACAGCCTACGAGCAGTACTTC.